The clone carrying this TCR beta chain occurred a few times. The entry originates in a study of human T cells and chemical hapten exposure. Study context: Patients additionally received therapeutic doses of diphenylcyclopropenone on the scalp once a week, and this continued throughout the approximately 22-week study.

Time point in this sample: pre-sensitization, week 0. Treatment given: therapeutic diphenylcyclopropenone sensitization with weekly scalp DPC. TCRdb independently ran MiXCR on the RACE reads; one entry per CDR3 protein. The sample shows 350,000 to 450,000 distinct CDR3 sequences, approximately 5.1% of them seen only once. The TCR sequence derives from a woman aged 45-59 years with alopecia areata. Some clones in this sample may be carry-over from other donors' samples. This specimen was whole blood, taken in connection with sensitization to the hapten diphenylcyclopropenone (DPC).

The CDR3 DNA reads TGCGCCAGCAGCTCTTGGACTAGCGGGGGCACATCCTACAATGAGCAGTTCTTC. This sequence encodes CASSSWTSGGTSYNEQFF. The chain is built from TRBV5-1 and TRBJ2-1; 13 bases are shared with TRBD2. This CDR3 is built from 18 residues. CDR1 and CDR2 from the germline V gene are SGHRS and YFSETQ. Germline trimming cut 3 bases from V and 1 base from J; bases unmatched to any gene: 7.